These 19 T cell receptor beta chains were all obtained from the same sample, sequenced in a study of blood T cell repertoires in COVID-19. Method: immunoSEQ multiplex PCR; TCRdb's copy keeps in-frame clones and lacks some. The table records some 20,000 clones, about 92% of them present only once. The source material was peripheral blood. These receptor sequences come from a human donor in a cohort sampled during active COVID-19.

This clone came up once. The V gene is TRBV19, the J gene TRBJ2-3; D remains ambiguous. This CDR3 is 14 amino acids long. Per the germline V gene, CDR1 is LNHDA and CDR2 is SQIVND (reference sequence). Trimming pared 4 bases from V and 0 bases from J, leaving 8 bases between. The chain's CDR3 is CASSTYSSTDTQYF. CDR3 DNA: TGTGCCAGTAGTACGTACAGTAGCACAGATACGCAGTATTTT.

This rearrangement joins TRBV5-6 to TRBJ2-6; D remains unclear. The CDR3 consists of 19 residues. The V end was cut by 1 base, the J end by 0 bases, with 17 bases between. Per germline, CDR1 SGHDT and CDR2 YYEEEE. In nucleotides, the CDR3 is TGTGCCAGCAGCTTGTATGAGGTGGCAAGCTACTCTGGGGCCAACGTCCTGACTTTC. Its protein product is CASSLYEVASYSGANVLTF.

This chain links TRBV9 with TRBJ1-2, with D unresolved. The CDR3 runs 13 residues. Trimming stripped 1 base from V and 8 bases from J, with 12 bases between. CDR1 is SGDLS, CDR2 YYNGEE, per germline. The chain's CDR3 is CASSVQTAEGYTF. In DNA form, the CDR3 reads TGTGCCAGCAGCGTACAGACGGCGGAGGGCTACACCTTC.

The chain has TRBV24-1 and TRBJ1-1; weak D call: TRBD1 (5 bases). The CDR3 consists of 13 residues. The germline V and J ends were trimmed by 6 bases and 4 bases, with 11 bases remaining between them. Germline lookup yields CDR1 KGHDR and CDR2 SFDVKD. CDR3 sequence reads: CATSSRRGTEAFF. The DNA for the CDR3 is TGTGCCACCAGTTCACGGAGGGGCACTGAAGCTTTCTTT.

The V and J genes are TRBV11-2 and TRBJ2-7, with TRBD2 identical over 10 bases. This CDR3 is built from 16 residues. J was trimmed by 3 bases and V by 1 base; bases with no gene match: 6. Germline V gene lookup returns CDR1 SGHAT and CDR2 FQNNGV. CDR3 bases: TGTGCCAGCAGCTTAGGGAGCGGGGGGGCAATCTACGAGCAGTACTTC. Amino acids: CASSLGSGGAIYEQYF.

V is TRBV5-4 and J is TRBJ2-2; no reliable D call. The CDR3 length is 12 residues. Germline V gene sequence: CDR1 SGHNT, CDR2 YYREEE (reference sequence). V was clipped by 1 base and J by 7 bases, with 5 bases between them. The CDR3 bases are TGTGCCAGCAGCTTGCGGAGCGGGGAGCTGTTTTTT. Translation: CASSLRSGELFF.

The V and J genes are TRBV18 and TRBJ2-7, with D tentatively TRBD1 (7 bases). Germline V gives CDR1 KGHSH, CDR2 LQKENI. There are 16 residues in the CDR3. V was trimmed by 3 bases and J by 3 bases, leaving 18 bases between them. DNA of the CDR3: TGTGCCAGCTCACCCAAGGGGGGACAGAACTACTACGAGCAGTACTTC. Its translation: CASSPKGGQNYYEQYF.

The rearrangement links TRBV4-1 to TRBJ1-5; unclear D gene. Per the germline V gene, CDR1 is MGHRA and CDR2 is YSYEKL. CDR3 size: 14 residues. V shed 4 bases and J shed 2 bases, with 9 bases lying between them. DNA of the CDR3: TGCGCCAGCAGCCTCGGTAGTGGCAATCAGCCCCAGCATTTT. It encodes CASSLGSGNQPQHF.

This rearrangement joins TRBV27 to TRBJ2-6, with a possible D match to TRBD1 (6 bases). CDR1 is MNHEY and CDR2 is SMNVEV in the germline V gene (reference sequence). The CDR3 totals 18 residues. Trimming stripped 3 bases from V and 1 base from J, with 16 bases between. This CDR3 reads CASSLRGKGASGANVLTF. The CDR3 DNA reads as TGTGCCAGCAGTTTGAGGGGGAAAGGTGCTTCTGGGGCCAACGTCCTGACTTTC.

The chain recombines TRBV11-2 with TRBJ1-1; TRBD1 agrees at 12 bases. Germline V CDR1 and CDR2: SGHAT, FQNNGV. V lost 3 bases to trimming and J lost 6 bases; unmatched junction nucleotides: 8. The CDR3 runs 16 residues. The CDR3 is CASSFGTGGASSEAFF. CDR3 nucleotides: TGTGCCAGCAGCTTCGGGACAGGGGGCGCTTCTTCTGAAGCTTTCTTT.

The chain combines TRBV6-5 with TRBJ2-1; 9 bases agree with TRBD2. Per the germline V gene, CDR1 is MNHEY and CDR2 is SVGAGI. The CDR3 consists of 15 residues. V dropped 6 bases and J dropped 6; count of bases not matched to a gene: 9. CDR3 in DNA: TGTGCCAGCAGCCCCCCGGGACTAGCTGGCAATGAGCAGTTCTTC. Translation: CASSPPGLAGNEQFF.

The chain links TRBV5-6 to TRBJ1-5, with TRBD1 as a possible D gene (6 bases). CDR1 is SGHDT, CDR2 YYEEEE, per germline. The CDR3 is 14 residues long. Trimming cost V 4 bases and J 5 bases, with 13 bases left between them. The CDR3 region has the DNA TGTGCCAGCAGCACCCACAGGGCGGATCAGCCCCAGCATTTT. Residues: CASSTHRADQPQHF.

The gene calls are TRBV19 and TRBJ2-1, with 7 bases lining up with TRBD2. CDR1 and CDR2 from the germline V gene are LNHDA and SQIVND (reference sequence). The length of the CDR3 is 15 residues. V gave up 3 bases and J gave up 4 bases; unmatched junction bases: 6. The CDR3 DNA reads TGTGCCAGTAGTATGGGCGGGAGCAATTACAATGAGCAGTTCTTC. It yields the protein CASSMGGSNYNEQFF.

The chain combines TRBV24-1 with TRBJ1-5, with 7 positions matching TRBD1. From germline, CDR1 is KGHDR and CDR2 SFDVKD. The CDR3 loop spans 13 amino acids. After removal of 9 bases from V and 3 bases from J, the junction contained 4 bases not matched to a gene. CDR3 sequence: CATAGGNNQPQHF. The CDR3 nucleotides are TGTGCCACCGCAGGGGGAAACAATCAGCCCCAGCATTTT.

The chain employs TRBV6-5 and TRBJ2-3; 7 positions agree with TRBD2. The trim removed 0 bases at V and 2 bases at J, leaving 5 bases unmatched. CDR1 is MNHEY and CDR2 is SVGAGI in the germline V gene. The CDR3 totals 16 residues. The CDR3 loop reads CASSYSMGGDTDTQYF. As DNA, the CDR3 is TGTGCCAGCAGTTACTCGATGGGGGGGGACACAGATACGCAGTATTTT.

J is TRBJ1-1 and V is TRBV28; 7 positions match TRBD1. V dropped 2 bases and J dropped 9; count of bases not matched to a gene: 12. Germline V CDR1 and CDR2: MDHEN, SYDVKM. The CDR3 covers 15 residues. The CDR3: CASSLSSGGQTQAFF. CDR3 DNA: TGTGCCAGCAGTTTAAGTTCAGGGGGGCAGACTCAAGCTTTCTTT.

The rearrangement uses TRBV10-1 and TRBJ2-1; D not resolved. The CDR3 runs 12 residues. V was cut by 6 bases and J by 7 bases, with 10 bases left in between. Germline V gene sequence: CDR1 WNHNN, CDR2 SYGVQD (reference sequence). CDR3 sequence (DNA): TGCGCCAGCAGCCCTTACGGGAATGAGCAGTTCTTC. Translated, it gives CASSPYGNEQFF.

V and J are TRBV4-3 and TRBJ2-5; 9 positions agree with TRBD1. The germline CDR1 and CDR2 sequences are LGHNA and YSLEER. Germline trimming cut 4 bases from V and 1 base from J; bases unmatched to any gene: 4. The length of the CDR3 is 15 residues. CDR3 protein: CASSLLTGGQETQYF. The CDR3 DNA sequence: TGCGCCAGCAGCCTATTGACAGGGGGCCAAGAGACCCAGTACTTC.

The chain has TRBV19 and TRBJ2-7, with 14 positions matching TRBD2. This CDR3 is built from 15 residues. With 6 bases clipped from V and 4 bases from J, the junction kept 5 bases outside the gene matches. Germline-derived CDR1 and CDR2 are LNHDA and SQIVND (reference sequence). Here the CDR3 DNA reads TGTGCCAGTAGGGGACTAGCGGGAGAACGTTACGAGCAGTACTTC. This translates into CASRGLAGERYEQYF.